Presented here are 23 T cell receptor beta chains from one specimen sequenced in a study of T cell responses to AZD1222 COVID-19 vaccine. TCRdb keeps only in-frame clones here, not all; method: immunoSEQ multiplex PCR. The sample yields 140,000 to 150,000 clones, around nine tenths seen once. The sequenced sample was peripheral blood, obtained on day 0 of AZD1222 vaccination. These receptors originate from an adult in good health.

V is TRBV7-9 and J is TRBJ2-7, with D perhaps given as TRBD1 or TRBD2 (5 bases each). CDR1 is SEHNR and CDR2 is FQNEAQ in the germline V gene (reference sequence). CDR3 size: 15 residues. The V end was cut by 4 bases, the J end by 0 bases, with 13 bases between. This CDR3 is CASSSRGSGSYEQYF. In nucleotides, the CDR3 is TGTGCCAGCAGCTCGAGGGGTTCTGGCTCCTACGAGCAGTACTTC.

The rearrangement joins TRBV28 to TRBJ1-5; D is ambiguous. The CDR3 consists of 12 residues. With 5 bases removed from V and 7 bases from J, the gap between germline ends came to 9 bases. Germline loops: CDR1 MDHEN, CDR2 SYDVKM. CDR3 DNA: TGTGCCAGCAGTCCGACTCGACAGCCCCAGCATTTT. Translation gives CASSPTRQPQHF.

The CDR3 DNA sequence: TGTGCTAGTTCACGAAACGCCTACGAGCAGTACTTC. Its translation: CASSRNAYEQYF. The chain combines TRBV12-5 with TRBJ2-7, with D unresolved. There are 12 residues in the CDR3. V lost 8 bases and J 2 bases, leaving 10 bases between the germline ends. Germline V gene sequence: CDR1 LGHNT, CDR2 FRNRAP. Full variable domain (remainder filled in from reference TRBV12-5 and TRBJ2-7): DARVTQTPRHKVTEMGQEVTMRCQPILGHNTVFWYRQTMMQGLELLAYFRNRAPLDDSGMPKDRFSAEMPDATLATLKIQPSEPRDSAVYFCASSRNAYEQYFGPGTRLTVT.

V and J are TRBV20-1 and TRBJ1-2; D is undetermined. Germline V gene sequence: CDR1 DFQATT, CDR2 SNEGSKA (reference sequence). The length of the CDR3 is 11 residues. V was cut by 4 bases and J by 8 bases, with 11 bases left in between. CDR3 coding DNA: TGCAGTGCTAAGTTCTTAAGCGGCTACACCTTC. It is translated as CSAKFLSGYTF.

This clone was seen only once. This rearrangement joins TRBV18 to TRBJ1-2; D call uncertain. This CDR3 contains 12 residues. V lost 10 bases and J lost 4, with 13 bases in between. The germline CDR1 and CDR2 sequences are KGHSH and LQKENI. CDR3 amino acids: CAIPRGSYGYTF. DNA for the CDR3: TGTGCCATCCCCCGAGGCAGCTATGGCTACACCTTC.

The CDR3 spells CASSESSGSSEAFF. The CDR3 region has the DNA TGCGCCAGCAGTGAGTCGTCAGGGTCTAGTGAAGCTTTCTTT. This rearrangement joins TRBV10-2 to TRBJ1-1; a weak D match, TRBD1 (5 bases). Per the germline V gene, CDR1 is WSHSY and CDR2 is SAAADI. The CDR3 covers 14 residues. Between the trimmed V and J ends, which lost 0 bases and 7 bases, there was a span of 12 bases.

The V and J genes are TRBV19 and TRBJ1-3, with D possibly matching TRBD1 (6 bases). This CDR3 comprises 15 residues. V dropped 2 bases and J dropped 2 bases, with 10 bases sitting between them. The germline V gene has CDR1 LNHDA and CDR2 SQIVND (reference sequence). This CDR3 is CASSISGGPGNTIYF. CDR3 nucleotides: TGTGCCAGTAGTATATCCGGGGGCCCTGGAAACACCATATATTTT.

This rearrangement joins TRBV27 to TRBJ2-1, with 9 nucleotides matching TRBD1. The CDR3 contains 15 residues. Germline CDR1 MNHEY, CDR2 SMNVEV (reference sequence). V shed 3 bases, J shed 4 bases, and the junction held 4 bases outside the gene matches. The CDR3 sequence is CASSLTGGEYNEQFF. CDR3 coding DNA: TGTGCCAGCAGTTTGACAGGGGGAGAATACAATGAGCAGTTCTTC.

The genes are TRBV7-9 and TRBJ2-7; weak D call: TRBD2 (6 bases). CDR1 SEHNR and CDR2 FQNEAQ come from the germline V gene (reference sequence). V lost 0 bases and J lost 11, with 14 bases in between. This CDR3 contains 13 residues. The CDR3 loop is CASSLAGGSDKYF. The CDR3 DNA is TGTGCCAGCAGCTTAGCGGGGGGTAGCGATAAGTACTTC.

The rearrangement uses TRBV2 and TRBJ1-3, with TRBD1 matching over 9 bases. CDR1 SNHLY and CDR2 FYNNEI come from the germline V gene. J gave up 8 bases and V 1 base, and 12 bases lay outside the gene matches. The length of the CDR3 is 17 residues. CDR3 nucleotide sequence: TGTGCCAGCAGTGAAGTCGCGGACAGGGGACTGAGAGACACCATATATTTT. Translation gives CASSEVADRGLRDTIYF.

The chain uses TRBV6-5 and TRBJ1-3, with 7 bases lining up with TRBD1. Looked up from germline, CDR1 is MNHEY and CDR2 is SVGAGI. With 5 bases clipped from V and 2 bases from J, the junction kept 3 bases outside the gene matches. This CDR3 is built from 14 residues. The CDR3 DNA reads TGTGCCAGCAGTCCCCAGGGGGCTGGAAACACCATATATTTT. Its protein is CASSPQGAGNTIYF.

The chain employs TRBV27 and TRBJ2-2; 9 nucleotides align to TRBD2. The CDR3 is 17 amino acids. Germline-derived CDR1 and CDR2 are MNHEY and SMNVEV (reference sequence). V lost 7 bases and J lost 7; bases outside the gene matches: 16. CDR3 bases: TGTGCCAGCAAAACGATAGGACTAGCGAAGAGTGACGGGGAGCTGTTTTTT. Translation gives CASKTIGLAKSDGELFF.

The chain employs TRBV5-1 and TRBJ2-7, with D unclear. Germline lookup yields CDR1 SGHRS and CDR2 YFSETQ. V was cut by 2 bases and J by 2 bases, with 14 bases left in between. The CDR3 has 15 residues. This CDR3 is CASSFGRSKTYEQYF. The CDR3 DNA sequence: TGCGCCAGCAGCTTCGGCAGATCCAAGACCTACGAGCAGTACTTC.

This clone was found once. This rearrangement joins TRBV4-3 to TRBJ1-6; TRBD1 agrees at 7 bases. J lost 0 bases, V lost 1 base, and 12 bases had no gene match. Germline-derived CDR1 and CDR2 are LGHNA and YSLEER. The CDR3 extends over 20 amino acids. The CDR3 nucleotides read TGCGCCAGCAGCCAAGGGCAGGAGGGGGACAGCGACTCCTATAATTCACCCCTCCACTTT. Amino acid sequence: CASSQGQEGDSDSYNSPLHF.

In DNA, the CDR3 is TGTGCCTGGAGTGGCCGACAGTTCTCTGGAAACACCATATATTTT. Protein product: CAWSGRQFSGNTIYF. The chain couples TRBV30 to TRBJ1-3; a weak D match, TRBD1 (5 bases). The CDR3 spans 15 residues. The germline V and J ends were trimmed by 1 base and 0 bases, with 10 bases remaining between them. Germline lookup yields CDR1 GTSNPN and CDR2 SVGIG (reference sequence). Using reference TRBV30 and TRBJ1-3 for the parts outside the CDR3, the full variable domain is SQTIHQWPATLVQPVGSPLSLECTVEGTSNPNLYWYRQAAGRGLQLLFYSVGIGQISSEVPQNLSASRPQDRQFILSSKKLLLSDSGFYLCAWSGRQFSGNTIYFGEGSWLTVV.

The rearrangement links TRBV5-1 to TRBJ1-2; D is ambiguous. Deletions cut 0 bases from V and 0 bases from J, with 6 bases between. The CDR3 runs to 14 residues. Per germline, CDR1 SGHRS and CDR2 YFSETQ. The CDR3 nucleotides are TGCGCCAGCAGCTTGGACACCGCTAACTATGGCTACACCTTC. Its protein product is CASSLDTANYGYTF.

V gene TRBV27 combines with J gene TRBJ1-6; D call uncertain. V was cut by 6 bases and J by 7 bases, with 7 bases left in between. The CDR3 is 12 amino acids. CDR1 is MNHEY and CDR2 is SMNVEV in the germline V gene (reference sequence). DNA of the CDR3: TGTGCCAGCAGGCTACCAAATTCACCCCTCCACTTT. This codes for CASRLPNSPLHF.

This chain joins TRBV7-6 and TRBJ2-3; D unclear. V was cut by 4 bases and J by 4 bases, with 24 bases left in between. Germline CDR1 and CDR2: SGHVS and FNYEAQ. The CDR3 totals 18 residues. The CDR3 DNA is TGTGCCAGCAGCTATGGTGGTCGGCTCGCCCCCTGCGCAGATACGCAGTATTTT. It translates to CASSYGGRLAPCADTQYF.

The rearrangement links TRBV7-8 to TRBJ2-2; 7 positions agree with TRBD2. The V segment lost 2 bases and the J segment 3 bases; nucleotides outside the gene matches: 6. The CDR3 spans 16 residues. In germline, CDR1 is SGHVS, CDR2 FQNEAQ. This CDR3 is CASSLRGREDTGELFF. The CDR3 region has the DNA TGTGCCAGCAGCTTACGTGGACGGGAGGACACCGGGGAGCTGTTTTTT.

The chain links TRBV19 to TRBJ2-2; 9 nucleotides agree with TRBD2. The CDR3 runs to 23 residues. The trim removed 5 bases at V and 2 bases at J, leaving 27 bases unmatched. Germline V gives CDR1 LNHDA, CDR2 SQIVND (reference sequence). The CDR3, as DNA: TGTGCCAGTAGTCCCCCGGGTGGGACTAGCCCCGCGTCCCCAAGCGCAAACACCGGGGAGCTGTTTTTT. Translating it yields CASSPPGGTSPASPSANTGELFF.

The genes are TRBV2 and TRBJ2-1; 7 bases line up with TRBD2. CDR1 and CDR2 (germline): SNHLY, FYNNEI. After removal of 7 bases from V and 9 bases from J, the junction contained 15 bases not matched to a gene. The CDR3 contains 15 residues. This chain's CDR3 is CASNFRTSVEGEQFF. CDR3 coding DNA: TGTGCCAGCAACTTCAGAACTAGCGTAGAGGGTGAGCAGTTCTTC.

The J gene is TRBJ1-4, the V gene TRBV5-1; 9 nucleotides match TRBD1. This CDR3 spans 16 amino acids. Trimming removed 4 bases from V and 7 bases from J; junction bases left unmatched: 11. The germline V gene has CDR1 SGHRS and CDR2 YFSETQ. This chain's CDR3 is CASSKKTGGIGEKLFF. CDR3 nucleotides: TGCGCCAGCAGCAAGAAGACAGGGGGGATTGGTGAAAAACTGTTTTTT.

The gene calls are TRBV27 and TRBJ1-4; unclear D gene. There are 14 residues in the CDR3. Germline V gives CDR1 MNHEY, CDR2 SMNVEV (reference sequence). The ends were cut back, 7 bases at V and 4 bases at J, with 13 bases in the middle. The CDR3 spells CASTLTWGNEKLFF. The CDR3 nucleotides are TGTGCCAGCACGCTGACATGGGGTAATGAAAAACTGTTTTTT.